The clone carrying this T cell receptor beta chain showed up just once. The sample is drawn from a study of cytomegalovirus exposure and HLA in healthy donors. Germline V lookup: CDR1 MNHEY, CDR2 SVGAGI. The trim removed 6 bases at V and 3 bases at J, leaving 6 bases unmatched. This CDR3 contains 15 residues. The PCR was carried out with 60 Vbeta primers and 13 Jbeta primers. Generated by immunoSEQ multiplex PCR, the TCRdb table keeps only in-frame clones and is missing some. The sample lists about 120,000 clones; more than 65% were seen once. The rearrangement joins TRBV6-5 to TRBJ1-4; TRBD1 agrees at 8 bases. The specimen sequenced was PBMCs. The source is a man between 35 and 55 years old in good health and CMV-seropositive. The CDR3 protein is CASSPRGPPNEKLFF. CDR3 bases: TGTGCCAGCAGCCCCAGGGGGCCTCCTAATGAAAAACTGTTTTTT.